The clone carrying this T cell receptor beta chain has ten or more counts. Its cognate antigen is unknown. This sample is drawn from a study of neurological immune-mediated disorders. The CDR3 consists of 12 residues. Germline assignment: CDR1 SGHAT and CDR2 FQNNGV. Deletions cut 5 bases from V and 3 bases from J, with 8 bases between. TCRdb ran MiXCR on the 5' RACE reads and lists one entry per CDR3 protein. The repertoire holds tens of thousands of distinct CDR3 sequences, with approximately 5.1% as singletons. Overall study findings and caveats: Sharing of CDR3 amino acid sequences among expanded clones across subjects was absent, suggesting private repertoires in all groups.

The genes are TRBV11-2 and TRBJ2-7; D gene uncertain. The receptor was derived from a human donor with multiple sclerosis. The donor label of this sample is uncertain. The sample consisted of PBMCs. As DNA, the CDR3 is TGTGCCAGCAGCCCGAACCTCTACGAGCAGTACTTC. It encodes CASSPNLYEQYF.